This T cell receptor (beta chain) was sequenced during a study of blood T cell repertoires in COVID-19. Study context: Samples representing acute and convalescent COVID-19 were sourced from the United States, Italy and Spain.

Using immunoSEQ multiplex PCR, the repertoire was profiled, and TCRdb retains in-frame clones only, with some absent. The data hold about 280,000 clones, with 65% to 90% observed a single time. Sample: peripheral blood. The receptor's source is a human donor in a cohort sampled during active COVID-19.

Written as DNA, the CDR3 is TGTGCCAGTAGTATTACAGGCTCAAGCTCCTACAATGAGCAGTTCTTC. Protein sequence: CASSITGSSSYNEQFF. The chain employs TRBV19 and TRBJ2-1; tentative D call: TRBD1 (5 bases). This CDR3 comprises 16 residues. Germline V gene data show CDR1 as LNHDA and CDR2 as SQIVND (reference sequence). Trimming removed 3 bases from V and 0 bases from J, with 12 bases in between.